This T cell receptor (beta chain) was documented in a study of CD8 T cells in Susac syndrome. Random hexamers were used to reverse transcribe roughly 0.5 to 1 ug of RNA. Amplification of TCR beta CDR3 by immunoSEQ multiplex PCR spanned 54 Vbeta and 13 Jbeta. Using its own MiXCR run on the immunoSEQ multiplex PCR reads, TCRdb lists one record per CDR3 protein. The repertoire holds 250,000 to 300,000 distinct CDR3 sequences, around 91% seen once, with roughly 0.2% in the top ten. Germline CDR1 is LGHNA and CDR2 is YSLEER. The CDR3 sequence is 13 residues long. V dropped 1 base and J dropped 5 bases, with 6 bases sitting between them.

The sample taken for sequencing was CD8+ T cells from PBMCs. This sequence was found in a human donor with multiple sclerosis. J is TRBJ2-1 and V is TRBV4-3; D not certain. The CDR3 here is CASSQGQHNEQFF. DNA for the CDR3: TGCGCCAGCAGCCAAGGGCAGCACAATGAGCAGTTCTTC.